This section outlines one T cell receptor (beta chain) sequence together with its context. Its antigen is currently unknown. This entry belongs to a study of cytomegalovirus exposure and HLA in healthy donors. Primers included in the PCR were 60 Vbeta and 13 Jbeta primers. Using immunoSEQ multiplex PCR, the repertoire was profiled, and TCRdb retains in-frame clones only, with some absent. This sample carries over 150,000 clones, 60% to 80% of them seen once, and the ten largest clones take just under 3%. Per the germline V gene, CDR1 is LNHNV and CDR2 is YYDKDF (reference sequence). With V trimmed by 0 bases and J by 3 bases, 5 bases remained unmatched. The length of the CDR3 is 16 residues. Overall study findings and caveats: Among the most significant clusters, several appeared linked to common viral pathogens in a later analysis.

This sequence originates from a woman younger than 45 in good health and CMV-seronegative. Sequences were obtained from PBMCs. The rearrangement uses TRBV15 and TRBJ2-7, with TRBD1 matching over 10 bases. CDR3 sequence: CATSRDPRTGGYEQYF. CDR3 in DNA: TGTGCCACCAGCAGAGATCCGAGGACAGGGGGCTACGAGCAGTACTTC.